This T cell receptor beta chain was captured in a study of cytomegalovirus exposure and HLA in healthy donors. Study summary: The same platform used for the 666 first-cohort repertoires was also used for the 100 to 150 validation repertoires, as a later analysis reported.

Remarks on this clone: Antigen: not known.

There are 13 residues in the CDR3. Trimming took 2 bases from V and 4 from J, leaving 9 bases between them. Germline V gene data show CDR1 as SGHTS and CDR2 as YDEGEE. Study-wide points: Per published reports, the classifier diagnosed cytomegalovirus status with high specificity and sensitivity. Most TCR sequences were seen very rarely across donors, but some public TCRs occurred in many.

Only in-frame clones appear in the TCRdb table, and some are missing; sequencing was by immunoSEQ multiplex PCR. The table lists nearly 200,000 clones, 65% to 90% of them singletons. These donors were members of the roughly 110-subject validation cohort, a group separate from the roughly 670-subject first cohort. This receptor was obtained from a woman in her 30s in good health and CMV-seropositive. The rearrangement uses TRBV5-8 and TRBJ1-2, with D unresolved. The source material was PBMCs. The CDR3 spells CASSFPGSYGYTF. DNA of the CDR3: TGTGCCAGCAGCTTTCCGGGGAGCTATGGCTACACCTTC. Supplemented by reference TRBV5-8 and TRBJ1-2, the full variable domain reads EAGVTQSPTHLIKTRGQQATLRCSPISGHTSVYWYQQALGLGLQFLLWYDEGEERNRGNFPPRFSGRQFPNYSSELNVNALELEDSALYLCASSFPGSYGYTFGSGTRLTVV.